This T cell receptor (beta chain) was observed in a study of CD8 T cells in ankylosing spondylitis (dated by TCRdb to about 2017). General notes on the study: The study set out to find disease-linked TCR variants by profiling T cell receptor beta repertoires in ankylosing spondylitis patients and healthy donors. Peripheral blood was sampled, and synovial fluid was additionally collected from ankylosing spondylitis patients. The full study cohort comprised approximately 23 ankylosing spondylitis patients and around 100 healthy donors. On the study overall, not on this receptor specifically: According to the report, matched synovial fluid samples from ankylosing spondylitis patients were significantly enriched for the disease-linked clones. A TCR beta motif made up of several highly homologous amino acid variants appeared to be characteristic of blood from ankylosing spondylitis patients. Some of the motif variants had been reported before in the synovial fluid and blood of reactive arthritis patients, a finding that suggests common disease-initiation mechanisms. In peripheral blood, the disease-linked clones were found at relatively low frequencies and had a CD8+ phenotype.

This clonotype was counted a few times. Its cognate antigen has yet to be identified. No clone much larger than this one lies a single base away; base qualities are absent. The CDR3 has 15 amino acids, counting the end cysteine and phenylalanine. Solely the CDR3 DNA is kept, with 45 bases framed from the first base. At the junction V is shortened by 1 base and J by 1 base, with 13 bases in between. Via the germline V gene (reference sequence), CDR1 is GTSNPN and CDR2 SVGIG. Instrument on record: Illumina HiSeq 2500. Quantitative 5'-RACE with molecular barcodes was used to prepare TCR beta libraries. The paper's data handling went like this. A new computational method based on a probabilistic model of VDJ rearrangement was used to identify disease-linked TCR variants. The public reads were reanalyzed by TCRdb: fastp trimming at Q25, MiXCR alignment, in-frame beta chains only. Rows matching on CDR3 protein sequence are summarized as one entry with the most common DNA and genes. V and J calls and clone size were set by TCRdb, not the authors. For this sample the table gives a few hundred thousand distinct CDR3 sequences, of which about 11% were detected only once. In total, the top ten clones hold over 20% of the sample.

This clonotype originated in a male donor with ankylosing spondylitis or in good health (not recorded which). The material sequenced was blood, either unsorted or a sorted T cell fraction (not recorded which). The chain joins TRBV30 to TRBJ2-5; tentative D gene TRBD2, with 6 bases matching. The nucleotides read TGTGCCTGGAGTGAGGGACTGCCGTTCCAAGAGACCCAGTACTTC. Translated, this gives CAWSEGLPFQETQYF.